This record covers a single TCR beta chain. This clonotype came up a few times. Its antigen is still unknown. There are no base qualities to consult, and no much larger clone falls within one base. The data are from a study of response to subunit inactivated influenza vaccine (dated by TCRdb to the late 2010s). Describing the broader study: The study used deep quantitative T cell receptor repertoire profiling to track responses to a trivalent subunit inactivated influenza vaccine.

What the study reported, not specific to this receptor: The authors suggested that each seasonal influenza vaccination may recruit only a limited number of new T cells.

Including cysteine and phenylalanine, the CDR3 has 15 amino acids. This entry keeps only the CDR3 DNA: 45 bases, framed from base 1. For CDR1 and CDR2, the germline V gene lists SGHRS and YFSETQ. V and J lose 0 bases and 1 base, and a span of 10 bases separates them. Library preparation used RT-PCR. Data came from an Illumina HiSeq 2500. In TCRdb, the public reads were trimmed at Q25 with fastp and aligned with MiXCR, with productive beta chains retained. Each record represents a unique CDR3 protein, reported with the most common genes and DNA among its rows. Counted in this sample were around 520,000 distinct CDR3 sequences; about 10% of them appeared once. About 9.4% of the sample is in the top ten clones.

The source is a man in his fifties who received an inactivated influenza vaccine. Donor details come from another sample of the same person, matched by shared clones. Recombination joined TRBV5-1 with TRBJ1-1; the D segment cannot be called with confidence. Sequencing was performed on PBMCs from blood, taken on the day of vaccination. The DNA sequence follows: TGCGCCAGCAGCTTGGTAGCACGAGCGAACACTGAAGCTTTCTTT. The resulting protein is CASSLVARANTEAFF.